The rows below give T cell receptor beta chains drawn from one sample of a study of T cell changes during pregnancy in multiple sclerosis. Method: immunoSEQ multiplex PCR; TCRdb's copy keeps in-frame clones and lacks some. The sample shows about 38,000 clones, over 90% of them seen only once. The sample was CD4+ T cells from peripheral blood mononuclear cells, taken in the second trimester of pregnancy. Every receptor here comes from a female donor with multiple sclerosis, enrolled in a pregnancy study. Both conserved end residues are part of each CDR3.

CDR3 protein: CASSVGGYEQYF
V gene: TRBV18
J gene: TRBJ2-7

CDR3 protein: CASSFTSHPYNEQFF
V gene: TRBV5-1
J gene: TRBJ2-1

CDR3 protein: CASSLVTGAEAFF
V gene: TRBV7-2
J gene: TRBJ1-1

CDR3 protein: CSVIGQDGNTEAFF
V gene: TRBV29-1
J gene: TRBJ1-1

CDR3 protein: CASSSELVGETQYF
V gene: TRBV11-2
J gene: TRBJ2-5

CDR3 protein: CASSPSAALNGYTF
V gene: TRBV7-3
J gene: TRBJ1-2

CDR3 protein: CSAGVETQYF
V gene: TRBV29-1
J gene: TRBJ2-5

CDR3 protein: CASSFISGSRETQYF
V gene: TRBV11-2
J gene: TRBJ2-5

CDR3 protein: CASSETSVYEQYF
V gene: TRBV27
J gene: TRBJ2-7

CDR3 protein: CASSSLAGVLRAQYF
V gene: TRBV28
J gene: TRBJ2-7

CDR3 protein: CASSLAPSYEQYF
V gene: TRBV5-1
J gene: TRBJ2-7

CDR3 protein: CASSPVQGGSDNSPLHF
V gene: TRBV4-3
J gene: TRBJ1-6

CDR3 protein: CASSLQPGSDTEAFF
V gene: TRBV18
J gene: TRBJ1-1

CDR3 protein: CASSYSFDFGGGYTF
V gene: TRBV6-6
J gene: TRBJ1-2

CDR3 protein: CASSLTGREGSDEQYF
V gene: TRBV7-6
J gene: TRBJ2-7

CDR3 protein: CASRYTGGSYSNQPQHF
V gene: TRBV13
J gene: TRBJ1-5

CDR3 protein: CASSLGSWRSPYEQYF
V gene: TRBV7-9
J gene: TRBJ2-7

CDR3 protein: CASSPASGVLGEQFF
V gene: TRBV19
J gene: TRBJ2-1

CDR3 protein: CASTFLLAGGRWFF
V gene: TRBV2
J gene: TRBJ2-1

CDR3 protein: CASSLQGGFRDSQIF
V gene: TRBV7-2
J gene: TRBJ2-7

CDR3 protein: CASSSNTGTGAEQYF
V gene: TRBV18
J gene: TRBJ2-7

CDR3 protein: CASSSGSGTYQPQHF
V gene: TRBV19
J gene: TRBJ1-5

CDR3 protein: CASSSSGRRGNEQFF
V gene: TRBV28
J gene: TRBJ2-1

CDR3 protein: CASSETRRSEAFF
V gene: TRBV2
J gene: TRBJ1-1

CDR3 protein: CASSLAGGSTDTQYF
V gene: TRBV7-9
J gene: TRBJ2-3

CDR3 protein: CASGQLGDTQYF
V gene: TRBV12-5
J gene: TRBJ2-3

CDR3 protein: CASSLEGRGPGELFF
V gene: TRBV27
J gene: TRBJ2-2